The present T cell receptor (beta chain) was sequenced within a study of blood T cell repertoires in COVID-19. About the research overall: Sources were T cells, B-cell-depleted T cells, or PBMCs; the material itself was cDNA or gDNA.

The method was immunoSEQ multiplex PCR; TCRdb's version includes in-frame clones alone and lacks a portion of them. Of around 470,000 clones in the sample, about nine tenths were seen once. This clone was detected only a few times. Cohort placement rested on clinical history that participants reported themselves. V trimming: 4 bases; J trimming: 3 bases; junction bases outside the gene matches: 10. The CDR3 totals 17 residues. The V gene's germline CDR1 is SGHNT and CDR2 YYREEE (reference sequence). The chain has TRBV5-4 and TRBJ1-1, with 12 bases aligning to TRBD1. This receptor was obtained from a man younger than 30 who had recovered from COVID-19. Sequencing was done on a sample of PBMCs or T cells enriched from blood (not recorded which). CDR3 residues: CASSPGTGGGQDTEAFF. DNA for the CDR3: TGTGCCAGCAGCCCGGGGACAGGGGGCGGGCAGGACACTGAAGCTTTCTTT.